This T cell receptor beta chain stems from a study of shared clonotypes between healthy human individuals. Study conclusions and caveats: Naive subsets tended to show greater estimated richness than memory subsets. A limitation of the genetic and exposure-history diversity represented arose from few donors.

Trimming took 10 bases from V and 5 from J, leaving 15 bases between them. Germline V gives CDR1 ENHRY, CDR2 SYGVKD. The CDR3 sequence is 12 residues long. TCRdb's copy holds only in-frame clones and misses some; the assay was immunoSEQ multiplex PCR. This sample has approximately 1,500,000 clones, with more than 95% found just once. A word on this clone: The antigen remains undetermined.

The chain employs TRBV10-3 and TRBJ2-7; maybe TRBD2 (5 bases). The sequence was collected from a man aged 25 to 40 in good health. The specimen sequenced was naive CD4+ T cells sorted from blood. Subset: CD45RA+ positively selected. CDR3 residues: CATATSGHEQYF. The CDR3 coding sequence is TGTGCCACAGCGACCAGCGGCCACGAGCAGTACTTC.